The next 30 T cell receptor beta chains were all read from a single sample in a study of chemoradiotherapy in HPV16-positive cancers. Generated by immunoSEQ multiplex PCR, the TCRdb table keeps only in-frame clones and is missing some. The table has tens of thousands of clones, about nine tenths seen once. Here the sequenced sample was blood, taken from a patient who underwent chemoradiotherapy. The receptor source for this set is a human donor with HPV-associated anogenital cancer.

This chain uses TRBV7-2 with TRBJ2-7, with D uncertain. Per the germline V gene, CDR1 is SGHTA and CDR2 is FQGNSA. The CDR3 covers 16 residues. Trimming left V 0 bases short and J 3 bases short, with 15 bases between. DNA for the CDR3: TGTGCCAGCAGCTTAGCGGGCAGCGTATCCCACTACGAGCAGTACTTC. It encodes CASSLAGSVSHYEQYF.

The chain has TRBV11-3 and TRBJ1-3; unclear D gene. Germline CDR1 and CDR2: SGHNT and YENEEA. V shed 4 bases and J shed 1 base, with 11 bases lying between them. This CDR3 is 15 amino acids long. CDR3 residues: CASSSRTGSGNTIYF. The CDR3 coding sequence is TGTGCCAGCAGCTCCCGGACGGGTTCTGGAAACACCATATATTTT.

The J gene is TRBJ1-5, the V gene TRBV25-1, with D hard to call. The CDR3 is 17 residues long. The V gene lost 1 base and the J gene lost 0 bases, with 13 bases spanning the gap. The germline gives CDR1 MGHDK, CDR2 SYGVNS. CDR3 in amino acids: CASSESPGSYSNQPQHF. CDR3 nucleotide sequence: TGTGCCAGCAGTGAATCCCCGGGGTCATATAGCAATCAGCCCCAGCATTTT.

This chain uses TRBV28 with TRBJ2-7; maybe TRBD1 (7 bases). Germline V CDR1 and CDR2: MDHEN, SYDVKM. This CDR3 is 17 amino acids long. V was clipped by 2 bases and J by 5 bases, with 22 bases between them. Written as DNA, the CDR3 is TGTGCCAGCAGTTTAGTCGTAGGGATCAGGGGGGACGACGAGCAGTACTTC. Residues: CASSLVVGIRGDDEQYF.

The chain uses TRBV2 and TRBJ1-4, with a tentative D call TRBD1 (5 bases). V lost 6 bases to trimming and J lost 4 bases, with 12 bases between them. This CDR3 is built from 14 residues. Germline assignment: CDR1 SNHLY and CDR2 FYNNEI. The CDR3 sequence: CASSPWGNNEKLFF. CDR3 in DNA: TGTGCCAGCAGCCCTTGGGGGAATAATGAAAAACTGTTTTTT.

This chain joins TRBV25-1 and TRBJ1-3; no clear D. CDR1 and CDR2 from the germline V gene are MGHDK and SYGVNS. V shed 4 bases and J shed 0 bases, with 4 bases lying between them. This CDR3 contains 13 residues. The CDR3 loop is CASSVGSGNTIYF. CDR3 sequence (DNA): TGTGCCAGCAGTGTCGGCTCTGGAAACACCATATATTTT.

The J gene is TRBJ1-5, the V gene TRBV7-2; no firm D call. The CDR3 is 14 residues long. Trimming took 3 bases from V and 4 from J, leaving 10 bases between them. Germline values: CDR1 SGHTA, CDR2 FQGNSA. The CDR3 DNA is TGTGCCAGCAGCTTCACTGGCAGTAATCAGCCCCAGCATTTT. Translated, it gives CASSFTGSNQPQHF.

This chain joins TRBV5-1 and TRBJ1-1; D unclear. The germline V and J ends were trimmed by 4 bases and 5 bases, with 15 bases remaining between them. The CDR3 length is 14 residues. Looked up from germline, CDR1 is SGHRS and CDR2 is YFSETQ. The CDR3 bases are TGCGCCAGCAGCCCCTATATTATGCGGACTGAAGCTTTCTTT. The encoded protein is CASSPYIMRTEAFF.

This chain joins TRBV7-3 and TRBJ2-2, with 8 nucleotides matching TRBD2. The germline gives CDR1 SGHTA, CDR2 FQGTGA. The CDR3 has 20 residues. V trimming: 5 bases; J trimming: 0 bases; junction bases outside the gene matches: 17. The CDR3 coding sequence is TGTGCCAGCAGCCCCCTAGCCCAGCGGGGGCCAAGGGCGAACACCGGGGAGCTGTTTTTT. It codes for CASSPLAQRGPRANTGELFF. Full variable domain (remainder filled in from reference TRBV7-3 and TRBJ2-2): GAGVSQTPSNKVTEKGKYVELRCDPISGHTALYWYRQSLGQGPEFLIYFQGTGAADDSGLPNDRFFAVRPEGSVSTLKIQRTERGDSAVYLCASSPLAQRGPRANTGELFFGEGSRLTVL.

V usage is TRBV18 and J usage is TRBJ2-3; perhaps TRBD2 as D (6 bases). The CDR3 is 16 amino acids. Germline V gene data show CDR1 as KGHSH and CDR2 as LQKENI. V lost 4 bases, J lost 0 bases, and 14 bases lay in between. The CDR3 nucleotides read TGTGCCAGCTCACGCTCCGGGAGTATAAGCACAGATACGCAGTATTTT. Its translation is CASSRSGSISTDTQYF. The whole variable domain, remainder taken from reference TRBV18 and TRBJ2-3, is NAGVMQNPRHLVRRRGQEARLRCSPMKGHSHVYWYRQLPEEGLKFMVYLQKENIIDESGMPKERFSAEFPKEGPSILRIQQVVRGDSAAYFCASSRSGSISTDTQYFGPGTRLTVL.

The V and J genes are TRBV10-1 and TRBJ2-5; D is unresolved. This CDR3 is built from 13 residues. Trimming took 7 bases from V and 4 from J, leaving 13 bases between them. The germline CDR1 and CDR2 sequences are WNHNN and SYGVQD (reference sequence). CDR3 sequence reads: CASKSPWRETQYF. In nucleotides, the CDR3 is TGCGCCAGCAAGTCTCCTTGGAGAGAGACCCAGTACTTC.

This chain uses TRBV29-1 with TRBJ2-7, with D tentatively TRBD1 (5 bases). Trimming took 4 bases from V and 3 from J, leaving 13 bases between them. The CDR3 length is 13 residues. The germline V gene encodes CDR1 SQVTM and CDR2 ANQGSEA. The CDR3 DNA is TGCAGCGTTGTGGGGCAGCAATACTACGAGCAGTACTTC. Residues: CSVVGQQYYEQYF.

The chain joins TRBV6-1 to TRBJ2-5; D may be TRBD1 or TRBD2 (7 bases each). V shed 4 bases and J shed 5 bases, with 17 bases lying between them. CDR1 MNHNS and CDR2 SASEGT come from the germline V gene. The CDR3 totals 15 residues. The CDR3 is CASSAQGGPVETQYF. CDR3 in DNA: TGTGCCAGCAGTGCTCAGGGGGGGCCCGTGGAGACCCAGTACTTC.

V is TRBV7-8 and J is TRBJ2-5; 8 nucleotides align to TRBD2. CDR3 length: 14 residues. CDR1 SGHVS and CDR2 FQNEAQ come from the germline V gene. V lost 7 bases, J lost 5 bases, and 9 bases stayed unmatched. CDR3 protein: CASNSDPGGETQYF. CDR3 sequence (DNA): TGTGCCAGCAACTCAGACCCGGGGGGGGAGACCCAGTACTTC. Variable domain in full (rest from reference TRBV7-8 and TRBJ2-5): GAGVSQSPRYKVAKRGQDVALRCDPISGHVSLFWYQQALGQGPEFLTYFQNEAQLDKSGLPSDRFFAERPEGSVSTLKIQRTQQEDSAVYLCASNSDPGGETQYFGPGTRLLVL.

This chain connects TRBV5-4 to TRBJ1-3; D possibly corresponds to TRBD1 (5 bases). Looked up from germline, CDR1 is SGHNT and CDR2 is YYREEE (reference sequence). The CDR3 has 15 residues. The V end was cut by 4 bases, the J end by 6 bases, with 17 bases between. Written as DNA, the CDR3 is TGTGCCAGCAGCGTCCAGGGACCTGGAGAAAACACCATATATTTT. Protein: CASSVQGPGENTIYF.

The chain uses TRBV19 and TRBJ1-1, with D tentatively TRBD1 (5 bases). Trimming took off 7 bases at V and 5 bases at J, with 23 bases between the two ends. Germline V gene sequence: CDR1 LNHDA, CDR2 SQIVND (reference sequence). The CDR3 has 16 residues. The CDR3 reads CASNALGDPRETEAFF. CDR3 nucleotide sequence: TGTGCCAGTAACGCCTTGGGGGACCCCCGGGAAACTGAAGCTTTCTTT. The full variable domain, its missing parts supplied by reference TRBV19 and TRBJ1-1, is DGGITQSPKYLFRKEGQNVTLSCEQNLNHDAMYWYRQDPGQGLRLIYYSQIVNDFQKGDIAEGYSVSREKKESFPLTVTSAQKNPTAFYLCASNALGDPRETEAFFGQGTRLTVV.

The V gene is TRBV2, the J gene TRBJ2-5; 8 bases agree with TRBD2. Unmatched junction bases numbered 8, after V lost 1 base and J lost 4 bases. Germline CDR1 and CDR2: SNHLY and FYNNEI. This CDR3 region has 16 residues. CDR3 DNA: TGTGCCAGCAGTGAAGTCGCGGGGGGCCTGGGAGAGACCCAGTACTTC. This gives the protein CASSEVAGGLGETQYF.

The CDR3 region has the DNA TGTGCCAGCAGCTTAGGGCTGAGAGGGACAGATACGCAGTATTTT. Amino acids: CASSLGLRGTDTQYF. The chain employs TRBV7-2 and TRBJ2-3; a weak D match, TRBD2 (5 bases). Germline V gene sequence: CDR1 SGHTA, CDR2 FQGNSA. The length of the CDR3 is 15 residues. The V end lost 1 base, the J end lost 3 bases, and 11 bases lay between the germline ends.

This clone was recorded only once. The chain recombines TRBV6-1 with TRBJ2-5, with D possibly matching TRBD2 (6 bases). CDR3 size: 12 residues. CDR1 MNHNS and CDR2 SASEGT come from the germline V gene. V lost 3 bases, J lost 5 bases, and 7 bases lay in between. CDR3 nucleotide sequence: TGTGCCAGCAGTGATGGAGGGGAGACCCAGTACTTC. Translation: CASSDGGETQYF.

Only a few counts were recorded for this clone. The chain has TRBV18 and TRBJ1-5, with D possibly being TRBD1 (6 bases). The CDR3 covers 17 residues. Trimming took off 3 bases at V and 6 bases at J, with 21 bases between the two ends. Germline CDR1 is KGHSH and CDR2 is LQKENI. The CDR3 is CASSPPPRGGLAQPQHF. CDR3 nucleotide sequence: TGTGCCAGCTCACCCCCACCGAGAGGGGGACTTGCTCAGCCCCAGCATTTT.

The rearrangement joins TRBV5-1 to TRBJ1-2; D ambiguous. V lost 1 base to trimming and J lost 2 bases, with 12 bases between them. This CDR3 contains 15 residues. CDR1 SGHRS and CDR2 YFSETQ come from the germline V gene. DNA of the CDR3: TGCGCCAGCAGCTTGTCCAAGGGAGGGAACTATGGCTACACCTTC. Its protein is CASSLSKGGNYGYTF. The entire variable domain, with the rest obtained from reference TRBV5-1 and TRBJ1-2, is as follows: KAGVTQTPRYLIKTRGQQVTLSCSPISGHRSVSWYQQTPGQGLQFLFEYFSETQRNKGNFPGRFSGRQFSNSRSEMNVSTLELGDSALYLCASSLSKGGNYGYTFGSGTRLTVV.

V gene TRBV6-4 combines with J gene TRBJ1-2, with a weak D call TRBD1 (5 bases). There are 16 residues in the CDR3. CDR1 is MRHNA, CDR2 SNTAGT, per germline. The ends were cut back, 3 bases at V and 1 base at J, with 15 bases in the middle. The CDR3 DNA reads TGTGCCAGCAGTGATGTGACCGGGACGGGTAACTATGGCTACACCTTC. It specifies CASSDVTGTGNYGYTF.

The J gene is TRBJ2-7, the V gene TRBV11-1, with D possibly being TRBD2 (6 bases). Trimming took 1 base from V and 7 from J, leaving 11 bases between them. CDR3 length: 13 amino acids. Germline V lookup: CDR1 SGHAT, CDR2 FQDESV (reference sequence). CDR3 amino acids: CASSLGAGTEQYF. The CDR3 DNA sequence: TGTGCCAGCAGCTTAGGGGCCGGGACTGAGCAGTACTTC.

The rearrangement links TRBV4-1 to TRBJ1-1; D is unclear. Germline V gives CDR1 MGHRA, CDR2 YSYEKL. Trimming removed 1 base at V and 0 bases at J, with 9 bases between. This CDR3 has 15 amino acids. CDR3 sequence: CASSQVKVVNTEAFF. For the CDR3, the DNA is TGCGCCAGCAGCCAAGTAAAGGTCGTGAACACTGAAGCTTTCTTT.

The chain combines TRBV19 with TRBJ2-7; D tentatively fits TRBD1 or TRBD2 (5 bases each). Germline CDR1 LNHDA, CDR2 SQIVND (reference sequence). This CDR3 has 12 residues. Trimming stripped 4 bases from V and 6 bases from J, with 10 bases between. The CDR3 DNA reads TGTGCCAGTAGTACCCGGGGCGGCGAGCAGTACTTC. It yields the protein CASSTRGGEQYF.

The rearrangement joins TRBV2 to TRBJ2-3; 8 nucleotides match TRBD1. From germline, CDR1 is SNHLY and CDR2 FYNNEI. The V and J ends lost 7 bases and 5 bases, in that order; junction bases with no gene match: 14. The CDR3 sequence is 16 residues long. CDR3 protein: CASINTAGTGRDTQYF. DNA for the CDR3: TGTGCCAGCATCAATACCGCCGGGACAGGCCGAGATACGCAGTATTTT. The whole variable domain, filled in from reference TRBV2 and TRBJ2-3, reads EPEVTQTPSHQVTQMGQEVILRCVPISNHLYFYWYRQILGQKVEFLVSFYNNEISEKSEIFDDQFSVERPDGSNFTLKIRSTKLEDSAMYFCASINTAGTGRDTQYFGPGTRLTVL.

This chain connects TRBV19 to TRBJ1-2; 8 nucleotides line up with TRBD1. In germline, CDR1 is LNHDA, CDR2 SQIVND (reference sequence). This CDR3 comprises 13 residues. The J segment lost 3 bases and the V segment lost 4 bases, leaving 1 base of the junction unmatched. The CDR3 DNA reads TGTGCCAGTAGTACGACAGGGGACTATGGCTACACCTTC. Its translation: CASSTTGDYGYTF.

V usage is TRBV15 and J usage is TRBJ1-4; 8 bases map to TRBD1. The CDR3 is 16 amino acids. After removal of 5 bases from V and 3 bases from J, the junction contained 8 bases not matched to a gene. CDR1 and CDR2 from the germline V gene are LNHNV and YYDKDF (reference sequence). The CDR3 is CATSFLRGPANEKLFF. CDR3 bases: TGTGCCACCAGCTTTCTCAGGGGGCCTGCTAATGAAAAACTGTTTTTT.

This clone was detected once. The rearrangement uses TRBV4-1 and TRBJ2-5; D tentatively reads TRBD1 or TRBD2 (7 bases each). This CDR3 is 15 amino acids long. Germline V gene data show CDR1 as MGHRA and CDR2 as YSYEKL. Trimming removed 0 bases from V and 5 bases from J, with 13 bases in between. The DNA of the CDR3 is TGCGCCAGCAGCCAAGAGACAGGGCGGGGGGAGACCCAGTACTTC. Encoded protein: CASSQETGRGETQYF.

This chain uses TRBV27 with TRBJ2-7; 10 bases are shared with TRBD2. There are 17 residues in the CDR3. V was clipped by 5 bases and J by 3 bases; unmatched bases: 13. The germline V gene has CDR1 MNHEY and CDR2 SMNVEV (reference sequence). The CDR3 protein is CASSRIQRGGFFYEQYF. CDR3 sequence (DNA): TGTGCCAGCAGTAGAATACAGCGGGGGGGCTTTTTCTACGAGCAGTACTTC.